The clone carrying this T cell receptor beta chain has only a few counts. The source material, RNA transcripts, was used to amplify TCR beta CDR3 regions. With the HTBI primer set, the TCR CDR3 went through a first round of RT-PCR. MiXCR, applied by TCRdb to the multiplex PCR reads, yields one record per CDR3 protein. The sample records hundreds of thousands of distinct CDR3 sequences, 15% to 19% being singletons. The CDR3 contains 14 residues. V was trimmed by 5 bases and J by 8 bases, leaving 15 bases between them. This sample was included in a study of T cells in Graves' hyperthyroidism and ophthalmopathy. The overall study: Peripheral blood samples were taken at initial diagnosis, prior to any treatment.

The V call is TRBV12-3 or TRBV12-4, the J call TRBJ2-2; tentatively, D is TRBD2 (5 bases). The sequence derives from a woman under 30 with Graves' hyperthyroidism. Source material: blood. This CDR3 is CASSLRRRGGELFF. The CDR3, as DNA: TGTGCCAGCAGTCTCAGGAGGCGAGGAGGGGAGCTGTTTTTT.